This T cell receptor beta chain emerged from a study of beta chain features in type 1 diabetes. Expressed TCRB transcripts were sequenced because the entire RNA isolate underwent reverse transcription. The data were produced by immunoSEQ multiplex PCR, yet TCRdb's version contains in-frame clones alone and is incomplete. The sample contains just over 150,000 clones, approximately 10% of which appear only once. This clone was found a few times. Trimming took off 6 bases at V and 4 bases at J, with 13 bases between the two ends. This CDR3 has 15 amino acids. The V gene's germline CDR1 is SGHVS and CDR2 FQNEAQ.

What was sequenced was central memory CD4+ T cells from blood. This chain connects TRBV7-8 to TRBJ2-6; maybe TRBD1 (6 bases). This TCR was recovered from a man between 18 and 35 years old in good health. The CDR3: CASSHTGTGANVLTF. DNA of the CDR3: TGTGCCAGCAGTCATACAGGGACCGGGGCCAACGTCCTGACTTTC.